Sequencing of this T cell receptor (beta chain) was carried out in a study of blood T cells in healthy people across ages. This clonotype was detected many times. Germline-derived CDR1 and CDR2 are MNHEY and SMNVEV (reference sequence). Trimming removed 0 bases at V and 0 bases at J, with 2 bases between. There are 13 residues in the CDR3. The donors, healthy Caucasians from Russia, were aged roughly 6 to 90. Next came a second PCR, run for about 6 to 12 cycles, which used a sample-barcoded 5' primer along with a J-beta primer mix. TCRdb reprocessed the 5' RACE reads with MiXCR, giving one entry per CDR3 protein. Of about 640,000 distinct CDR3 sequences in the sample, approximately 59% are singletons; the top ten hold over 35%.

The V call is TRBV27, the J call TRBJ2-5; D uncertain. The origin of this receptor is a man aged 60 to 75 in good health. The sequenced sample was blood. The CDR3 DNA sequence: TGTGCCAGCAGTTTATCGTACCAAGAGACCCAGTACTTC. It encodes CASSLSYQETQYF.